Sequencing of this TCR beta chain was carried out in a study of cytomegalovirus exposure and HLA in healthy donors. Across the whole study: The 95 to 150 validation repertoires used a platform that matched the one used for the 550 to 800 first-cohort repertoires, as a later analysis reported. Study-level points and caveats: Specificity for CMV antigens was confirmed in vitro for a few of the CMV-associated chains.

Data came from immunoSEQ multiplex PCR; TCRdb stores just in-frame clones and leaves some out. The sample contains approximately 140,000 clones, roughly nine tenths of which appear only once. The CDR3 has 15 amino acids. The germline gives CDR1 MRHNA, CDR2 SNTAGT. The V and J ends lost 3 bases and 1 base respectively, with 9 bases between them. Among the 120 or so subjects of the validation cohort, separate from the approximately 670-subject first cohort, were the donors. Comment on this clone: Its antigen is not known.

The receptor was isolated from a man aged 18 to 29 in good health and CMV-seronegative. The sequenced sample was PBMCs. The gene calls are TRBV6-4 and TRBJ2-2; a possible D gene is TRBD2 (6 bases). The CDR3 is CASSETAGNTGELFF. The CDR3 DNA follows: TGTGCCAGCAGTGAAACAGCGGGGAACACCGGGGAGCTGTTTTTT.